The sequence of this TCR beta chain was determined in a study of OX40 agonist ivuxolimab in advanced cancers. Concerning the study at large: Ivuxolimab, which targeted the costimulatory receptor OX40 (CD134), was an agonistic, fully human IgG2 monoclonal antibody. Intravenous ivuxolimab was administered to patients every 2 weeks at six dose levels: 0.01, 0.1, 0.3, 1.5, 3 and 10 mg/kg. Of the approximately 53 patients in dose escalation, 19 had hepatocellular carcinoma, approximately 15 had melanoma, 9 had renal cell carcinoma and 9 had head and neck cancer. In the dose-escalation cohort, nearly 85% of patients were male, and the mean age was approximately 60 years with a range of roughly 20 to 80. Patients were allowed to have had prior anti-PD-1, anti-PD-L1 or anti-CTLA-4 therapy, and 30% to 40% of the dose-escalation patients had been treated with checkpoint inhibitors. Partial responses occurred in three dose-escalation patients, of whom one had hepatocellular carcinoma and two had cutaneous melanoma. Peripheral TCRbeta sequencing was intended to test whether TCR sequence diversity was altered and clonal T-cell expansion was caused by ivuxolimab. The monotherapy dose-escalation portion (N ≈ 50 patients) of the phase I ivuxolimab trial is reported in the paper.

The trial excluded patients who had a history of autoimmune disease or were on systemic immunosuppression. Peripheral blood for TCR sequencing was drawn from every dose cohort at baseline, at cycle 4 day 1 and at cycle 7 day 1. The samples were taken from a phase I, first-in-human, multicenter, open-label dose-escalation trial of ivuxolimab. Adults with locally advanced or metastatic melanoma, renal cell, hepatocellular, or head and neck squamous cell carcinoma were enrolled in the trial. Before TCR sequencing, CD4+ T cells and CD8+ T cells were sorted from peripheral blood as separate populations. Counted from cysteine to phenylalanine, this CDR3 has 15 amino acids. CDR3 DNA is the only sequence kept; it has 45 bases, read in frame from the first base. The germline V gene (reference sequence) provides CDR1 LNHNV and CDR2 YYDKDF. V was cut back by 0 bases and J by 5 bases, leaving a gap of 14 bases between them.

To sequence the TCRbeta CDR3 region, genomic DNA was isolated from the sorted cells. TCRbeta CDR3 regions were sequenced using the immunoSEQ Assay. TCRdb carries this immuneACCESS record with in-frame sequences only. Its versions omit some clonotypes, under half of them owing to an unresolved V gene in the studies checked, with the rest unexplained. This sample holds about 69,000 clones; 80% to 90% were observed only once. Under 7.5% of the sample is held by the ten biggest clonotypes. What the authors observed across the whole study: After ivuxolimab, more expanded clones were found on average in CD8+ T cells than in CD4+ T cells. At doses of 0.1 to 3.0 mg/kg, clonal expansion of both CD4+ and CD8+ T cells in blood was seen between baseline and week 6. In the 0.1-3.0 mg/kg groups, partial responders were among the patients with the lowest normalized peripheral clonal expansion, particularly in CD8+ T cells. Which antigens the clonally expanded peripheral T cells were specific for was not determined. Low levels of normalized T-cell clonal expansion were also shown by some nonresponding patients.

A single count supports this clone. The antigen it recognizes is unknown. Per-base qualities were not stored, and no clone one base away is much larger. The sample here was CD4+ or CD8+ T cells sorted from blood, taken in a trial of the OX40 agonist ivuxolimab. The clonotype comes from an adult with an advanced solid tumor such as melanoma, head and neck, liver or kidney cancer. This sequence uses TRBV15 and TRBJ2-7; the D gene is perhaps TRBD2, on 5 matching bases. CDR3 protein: CATSRDLRFGDEQYF. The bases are TGTGCCACCAGCAGAGATCTACGTTTCGGGGACGAGCAGTACTTC.